This T cell receptor (beta chain) comes out of a study of blood T cell repertoires in COVID-19. Study overall: From T cells, B-cell-depleted T cells, or PBMCs came the material, which was cDNA or gDNA.

Individuals drawn from approximately 22 US areas were roughly 18 to 95 years old. In the authors' methods: The assay estimated nucleated cells by amplifying reference gene primers. Repertoires were generated with immunoSEQ multiplex PCR, while TCRdb's copy carries only in-frame clones and drops some. The D gene and trimming were derived from the DNA, and the V and J assignments and clone size from that table. The sample gives hundreds of thousands of clones, over 80% of which show up once; roughly 2.6% is in the top ten. This CDR3 comprises 11 residues. Germline CDR1 is SGHTA and CDR2 is FQGNSA. Trimming cost V 3 bases and J 5 bases, with 4 bases left between them.

This TCR derives from a woman aged 25 to 39 with acute COVID-19. The V gene is TRBV7-2, the J gene TRBJ2-5; D is unclear. Material: PBMCs or T cells enriched from blood (not recorded which). The CDR3 sequence is CASSFYETQYF. CDR3 bases: TGTGCCAGCAGCTTCTATGAGACCCAGTACTTC.